Here is one TCR beta chain with its context. Its target is unknown. Assay used: immunoSEQ multiplex PCR; TCRdb lists only in-frame clones, some missing. Of about 49,000 clones detected, about 90% appear once; the ten largest clones hold 1.4% to 1.5%. CDR3 length: 15 amino acids. The germline V gene has CDR1 PRHDT and CDR2 FYEKMQ (reference sequence). Trimming pared 6 bases from V and 2 bases from J, leaving 14 bases between. The data originate from a study of cytomegalovirus exposure and HLA in healthy donors. Findings and caveats of the study: The classifier, whose performance was assessed in both the original and validation cohorts, reportedly diagnosed cytomegalovirus status with high specificity and sensitivity. In the 100 to 150 validation repertoires, about 94% of cluster scores exceeded 0, per a later analysis.

This clonotype originated in a man aged 18 to 29 in good health and CMV-seronegative. V gene TRBV13 combines with J gene TRBJ1-5; a weak D match, TRBD1 (5 bases). Sequencing used PBMCs. This CDR3 reads CASSQGQGGNQPQHF. DNA of the CDR3: TGTGCCAGCAGTCAGGGTCAGGGTGGCAATCAGCCCCAGCATTTT.